What follows are 30 T cell receptor beta chains derived from one specimen sequenced in a study of blood T cell repertoires in COVID-19. Assay used: immunoSEQ multiplex PCR; TCRdb lists only in-frame clones, some missing. The repertoire includes over 75,000 clones, 86% of them detected once, and 25% sits in the top ten. The specimen sequenced was peripheral blood. The receptors originated from a human donor in a cohort sampled during active COVID-19.

V is TRBV9 and J is TRBJ2-7; 10 nucleotides align to TRBD2. Germline loops: CDR1 SGDLS, CDR2 YYNGEE. The CDR3 is 15 amino acids. V shed 0 bases and J 6 bases; nucleotides not matched to a gene: 6. The DNA of the CDR3 is TGTGCCAGCAGCGTAGGGCTTCTAGCGGGGGTCGAGCAGTACTTC. The encoded protein is CASSVGLLAGVEQYF.

This clone was found once. This chain links TRBV28 with TRBJ2-5; possible D gene TRBD2, 6 bases. V lost 3 bases, J lost 5 bases, and 25 bases lay in between. The germline V gene encodes CDR1 MDHEN and CDR2 SYDVKM. The CDR3 runs to 18 residues. As DNA, the CDR3 is TGTGCCAGCAGTTTCTTGCGGGGTCACGGGAGTCGCGGGGAGACCCAGTACTTC. This codes for CASSFLRGHGSRGETQYF.

The V gene is TRBV2, the J gene TRBJ2-2; 9 bases fit TRBD1. This CDR3 comprises 18 residues. After removal of 9 bases from V and 4 bases from J, the junction contained 18 bases not matched to a gene. Germline V gene sequence: CDR1 SNHLY, CDR2 FYNNEI. CDR3 in amino acids: CARGTGLVGGVSTGELFF. DNA of the CDR3: TGTGCCAGAGGGACAGGGCTAGTCGGCGGGGTTAGCACCGGGGAGCTGTTTTTT.

J is TRBJ2-2 and V is TRBV20-1; possible D gene TRBD1, 6 bases. The CDR3 extends over 14 amino acids. V was clipped by 3 bases and J by 5 bases, with 13 bases between them. Germline assignment: CDR1 DFQATT and CDR2 SNEGSKA (reference sequence). DNA of the CDR3: TGCAGTGCTAGTACCGGGACAACGACCGGGGAGCTGTTTTTT. It translates to CSASTGTTTGELFF.

The chain recombines TRBV6-2 or TRBV6-3 with TRBJ2-5, with D hard to call. Deletions cut 3 bases from V and 5 bases from J, with 4 bases between. Germline V gives CDR1 MNHEY, CDR2 SVGEGT. This CDR3 region has 11 residues. The CDR3 region is CASSYAETQYF. The CDR3 coding sequence is TGTGCCAGCAGTTATGCGGAGACCCAGTACTTC.

This clone has only one observation. CDR3 residues: CASRLQGTSGSEQFF. The CDR3 DNA follows: TGTGCAAGTCGCCTACAAGGGACTAGCGGGAGCGAGCAGTTCTTC. V and J are TRBV12-2 and TRBJ2-1; the table gives TRBD2 as D, unverified against the DNA. TRBV12-2 has pseudogene status. The CDR3 runs to 15 residues.

The chain links TRBV6-5 to TRBJ2-3; D unclear. Trimming stripped 5 bases from V and 6 bases from J, with 15 bases between. Germline V gene lookup returns CDR1 MNHEY and CDR2 SVGAGI. The CDR3 runs 14 residues. In DNA form, the CDR3 reads TGTGCCAGCAGTACGCCGACCACCGGGGATACGCAGTATTTT. Residues: CASSTPTTGDTQYF.

The CDR3 coding sequence is TGCGCCAGCAGCTTTCCGGGACAGGGTAACAATGAGCAGTTCTTC. Translated, it gives CASSFPGQGNNEQFF. The chain employs TRBV5-1 and TRBJ2-1; TRBD1 matches 9 bases. V shed 2 bases and J 5 bases; nucleotides not matched to a gene: 5. Germline loops: CDR1 SGHRS, CDR2 YFSETQ. CDR3 length: 15 amino acids.

The V gene is TRBV7-9, the J gene TRBJ1-4; TRBD1 is a possible D gene (5 bases). The CDR3 runs to 14 residues. Between the trimmed V and J ends, which lost 6 bases and 3 bases, there was a span of 11 bases. Germline loops: CDR1 SEHNR, CDR2 FQNEAQ (reference sequence). This chain's CDR3 is CASSQGMANEKLFF. In nucleotides, the CDR3 is TGTGCCAGCAGTCAGGGTATGGCTAATGAAAAACTGTTTTTT.

The rearrangement links TRBV11-2 to TRBJ2-7, with 9 bases matching TRBD1. Per germline, CDR1 SGHAT and CDR2 FQNNGV. There are 15 residues in the CDR3. The V segment lost 5 bases and the J segment 3 bases; nucleotides outside the gene matches: 8. The CDR3 DNA reads as TGTGCCAGCAGCCCGCTAGGGACAGGGCGCTACGAGCAGTACTTC. Its protein product is CASSPLGTGRYEQYF.

The sample holds a few counts of this clone. V gene TRBV11-3 combines with J gene TRBJ2-1, with a tentative D call TRBD2 (5 bases). In germline, CDR1 is SGHNT, CDR2 YENEEA. V gave up 5 bases and J gave up 5 bases, with 16 bases separating them. The CDR3 consists of 15 residues. CDR3 sequence (DNA): TGTGCCAGCAGCGTCAGGACTGCACTTAACAATGAGCAGTTCTTC. This codes for CASSVRTALNNEQFF.

This chain links TRBV6-2 or TRBV6-3 with TRBJ2-2; 8 bases are shared with TRBD2. CDR1 is MNHEY and CDR2 is SVGEGT in the germline V gene. The length of the CDR3 is 15 residues. Trimming took 4 bases from V and 5 from J; bases not matched to a gene: 6. Here the CDR3 reads CASSFILAVTGELFF. CDR3 bases: TGTGCCAGCAGTTTTATACTAGCGGTAACCGGGGAGCTGTTTTTT.

This chain links TRBV6-2 or TRBV6-3 with TRBJ1-5, with D possibly TRBD1 on 5 matching bases. The length of the CDR3 is 14 residues. V was shortened by 6 bases and J by 5 bases, with 14 bases between the two germline ends. In germline, CDR1 is MNHEY, CDR2 SVGEGT. The CDR3, as DNA: TGTGCCAGCAGCCTGGGACCGGGGGATCAGCCCCAGCATTTT. It specifies CASSLGPGDQPQHF.

This rearrangement joins TRBV6-5 to TRBJ2-3; D is undetermined. This CDR3 region has 15 residues. The V gene lost 5 bases and the J gene lost 4 bases, with 16 bases spanning the gap. The germline CDR1 and CDR2 sequences are MNHEY and SVGAGI. CDR3 nucleotide sequence: TGTGCCAGCAGTAGTTCTGGGCGCCCGCCAGATACGCAGTATTTT. Its translation is CASSSSGRPPDTQYF.

J is TRBJ1-1 and V is TRBV3-1 (or the pseudogene TRBV3-2); 9 bases match TRBD1. This CDR3 region has 19 residues. Per germline, CDR1 LGHDT and CDR2 YNNKEL (reference sequence). After removal of 1 base from V and 0 bases from J, the junction contained 12 bases not matched to a gene. In nucleotides, the CDR3 is TGTGCCAGCAGCCAAGCTACGCCTACTGGACAGGGGTTGAACACTGAAGCTTTCTTT. Protein product: CASSQATPTGQGLNTEAFF.

This clone was picked up a small number of times. The chain couples TRBV2 to TRBJ1-4; tentative D call: TRBD1 (6 bases). V shed 6 bases and J shed 7 bases, with 21 bases lying between them. The CDR3 is made up of 16 amino acids. Germline V CDR1 and CDR2: SNHLY, FYNNEI. CDR3 amino acids: CASSGPSTGPGEKLFF. The CDR3 DNA reads TGTGCCAGCAGCGGACCCTCGACAGGACCGGGTGAAAAACTGTTTTTT.

In this sample, this clone turned up once. This chain uses TRBV25-1 with TRBJ2-7; unclear D gene. Trimming left V 4 bases short and J 0 bases short, with 7 bases between. The CDR3 has 13 residues. Germline CDR1 and CDR2: MGHDK and SYGVNS. This chain's CDR3 is CASSGRHSYEQYF. The DNA for the CDR3 is TGTGCCAGCAGTGGCAGACACTCCTACGAGCAGTACTTC.

Written as DNA, the CDR3 is TGTGCCACCAGTGATTCCAGGGGGCGAACCGGGGAGCTGTTTTTT. It encodes CATSDSRGRTGELFF. V usage is TRBV24-1 and J usage is TRBJ2-2; TRBD1 aligns across 8 bases. CDR3 length: 15 residues. Looked up from germline, CDR1 is KGHDR and CDR2 is SFDVKD. J gave up 5 bases and V 2 bases, and 3 bases lay outside the gene matches.

This clone was seen a few times. V usage is TRBV18 and J usage is TRBJ2-5, with 10 bases lining up with TRBD2. The CDR3 sequence is 16 residues long. Germline CDR1 reads KGHSH; CDR2 reads LQKENI. The J segment lost 5 bases and the V segment lost 1 base, leaving 7 bases of the junction unmatched. Written as DNA, the CDR3 is TGTGCCAGCTCACCACTCCCAGCGGGGGGGCAGGAGACCCAGTACTTC. Its protein is CASSPLPAGGQETQYF.

The V and J genes are TRBV3-1 (or the pseudogene TRBV3-2) and TRBJ2-5, with 8 bases fitting TRBD2. Unmatched junction bases numbered 13, after V lost 1 base and J lost 6 bases. This CDR3 has 17 residues. Germline V gene sequence: CDR1 LGHDT, CDR2 YNNKEL (reference sequence). This chain's CDR3 is CASSQVLAGPHDQTQYF. Written as DNA, the CDR3 is TGTGCCAGCAGCCAAGTGCTAGCGGGTCCTCACGATCAGACCCAGTACTTC.

The genes are TRBV2 and TRBJ2-7, with TRBD2 identical over 11 bases. The junction had 8 bases not matched to a gene; V was cut back by 3 bases and J by 7 bases. The CDR3 has 15 amino acids. Germline CDR1 and CDR2: SNHLY and FYNNEI. CDR3 in DNA: TGTGCCAGCAGTGAGTGGGCTAGCGGGAGGATTGAGCAGTACTTC. This sequence encodes CASSEWASGRIEQYF.

This chain uses TRBV28 with TRBJ1-5; TRBD1 agrees at 9 bases. J gave up 5 bases and V 4 bases, and 6 bases lay outside the gene matches. Germline lookup yields CDR1 MDHEN and CDR2 SYDVKM. The CDR3 is 15 residues long. Here the CDR3 reads CASSSMGQGDQPQHF. The CDR3 nucleotides are TGTGCCAGCAGTTCCATGGGACAGGGAGATCAGCCCCAGCATTTT.

The CDR3 here is CASSSFPGRSLNEKLFF. Written as DNA, the CDR3 is TGTGCCAGCAGTTCCTTCCCGGGGAGAAGCCTTAATGAAAAACTGTTTTTT. The rearrangement joins TRBV6-4 to TRBJ1-4; D is unclear. The V gene lost 5 bases and the J gene lost 4 bases, with 20 bases spanning the gap. The germline V gene encodes CDR1 MRHNA and CDR2 SNTAGT. CDR3 length: 17 residues.

V gene TRBV5-1 combines with J gene TRBJ1-4; 8 nucleotides match TRBD1. Germline lookup yields CDR1 SGHRS and CDR2 YFSETQ. J was trimmed by 8 bases and V by 1 base; bases with no gene match: 10. This CDR3 is built from 16 residues. CDR3 protein: CASSLSQTGATEKLFF. The CDR3 DNA is TGCGCCAGCAGCTTGTCCCAGACAGGGGCTACCGAAAAACTGTTTTTT.

The chain joins TRBV6-1 to TRBJ1-6; no reliable D call. This CDR3 contains 18 residues. V shed 2 bases and J shed 0 bases, with 14 bases lying between them. The V gene's germline CDR1 is MNHNS and CDR2 SASEGT. The CDR3 protein is CASSENGRISSYNSPLHF. The CDR3 DNA sequence: TGTGCCAGCAGTGAAAATGGGCGTATAAGCTCCTATAATTCACCCCTCCACTTT.

The CDR3 DNA is TGTGCCAGCATTACCGGGACAGAGCTCTATAGCAATCAGCCCCAGCATTTT. Amino acid sequence: CASITGTELYSNQPQHF. The chain carries TRBV28 and TRBJ1-5; TRBD1 aligns across 7 bases. This CDR3 region has 17 residues. Unmatched junction bases numbered 12, after V lost 7 bases and J lost 0 bases. The V gene's germline CDR1 is MDHEN and CDR2 SYDVKM.

Turning to this clone: The same CDR3 is also encoded by other DNA sequences in this sample. CDR3 in amino acids: CASSMGQTYEQYF. CDR3 nucleotides: TGTGCCAGTAGTATGGGACAGACCTACGAGCAGTACTTC. The chain is built from TRBV19 and TRBJ2-7; 7 bases agree with TRBD1. The CDR3 is 13 amino acids. The trim removed 3 bases at V and 2 bases at J, leaving 1 base unmatched. Germline values: CDR1 LNHDA, CDR2 SQIVND (reference sequence).

This rearrangement joins TRBV2 to TRBJ1-4; 7 bases align to TRBD1. Germline CDR1 and CDR2: SNHLY and FYNNEI. J was trimmed by 4 bases and V by 6 bases; bases with no gene match: 5. This CDR3 contains 14 residues. The CDR3 coding sequence is TGTGCCAGCAGGTCCGGGACAGTTAATGAAAAACTGTTTTTT. It translates to CASRSGTVNEKLFF. The variable domain in full, with the rest retrieved from reference TRBV2 and TRBJ1-4, is EPEVTQTPSHQVTQMGQEVILRCVPISNHLYFYWYRQILGQKVEFLVSFYNNEISEKSEIFDDQFSVERPDGSNFTLKIRSTKLEDSAMYFCASRSGTVNEKLFFGSGTQLSVL.

This rearrangement joins TRBV11-3 to TRBJ2-7; 8 bases align to TRBD1. Germline CDR1 and CDR2: SGHNT and YENEEA. The CDR3 sequence is 15 residues long. Trimming took 2 bases from V and 3 from J; bases not matched to a gene: 6. The CDR3 coding sequence is TGTGCCAGCAGCTTACATCAGGGGGCTGTCTACGAGCAGTACTTC. This gives the protein CASSLHQGAVYEQYF.

The rearrangement links TRBV18 to TRBJ2-1; 7 bases are shared with TRBD1. The V gene end was trimmed by 6 bases and the J gene end by 5 bases; junction bases not matched to a gene: 7. This CDR3 region has 14 residues. Looked up from germline, CDR1 is KGHSH and CDR2 is LQKENI. CDR3 DNA sequence: TGTGCCAGCTCTGCGGACAGGCTAAACAATGAGCAGTTCTTC. Encoded protein: CASSADRLNNEQFF.